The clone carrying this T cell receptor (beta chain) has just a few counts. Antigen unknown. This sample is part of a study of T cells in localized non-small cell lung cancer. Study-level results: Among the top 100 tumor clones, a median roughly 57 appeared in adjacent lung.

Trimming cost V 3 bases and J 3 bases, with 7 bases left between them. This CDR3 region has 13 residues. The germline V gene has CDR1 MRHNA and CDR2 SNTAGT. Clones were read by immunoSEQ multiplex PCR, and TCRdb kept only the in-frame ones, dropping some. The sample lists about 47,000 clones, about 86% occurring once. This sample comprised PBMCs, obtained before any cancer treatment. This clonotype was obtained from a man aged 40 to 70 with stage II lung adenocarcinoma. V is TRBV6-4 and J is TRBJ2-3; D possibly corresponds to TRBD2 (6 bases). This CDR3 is CASSEEGTDTQYF. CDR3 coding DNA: TGTGCCAGCAGTGAGGAGGGTACAGATACGCAGTATTTT.